A single sample gave rise to the 29 T cell receptor beta chains below, sequenced in a study of cytotoxic CD8 clonotypes in ibrutinib-treated CLL. Libraries were prepared by immunoSEQ multiplex PCR; TCRdb keeps only in-frame clonotypes and omits some of them. This table holds about 180,000 clones, approximately 84% found once. The source was PBMCs, collected after 24 months of ibrutinib treatment. The receptor source for this set is a human donor with chronic lymphocytic leukemia.

This chain uses TRBV28 with TRBJ1-4, with 8 positions matching TRBD1. Germline V gene sequence: CDR1 MDHEN, CDR2 SYDVKM. Losses at the gene ends were 4 bases for V and 6 bases for J; bases not matched to a gene: 7. The CDR3 loop spans 15 amino acids. Here the CDR3 reads CASSSDREGDEKLFF. CDR3 DNA: TGTGCCAGCAGTTCGGACAGGGAGGGGGATGAAAAACTGTTTTTT.

The chain employs TRBV6-5 and TRBJ2-7, with D tentatively TRBD1 or TRBD2 (5 bases each). Germline CDR1 is MNHEY and CDR2 is SVGAGI. V lost 0 bases, J lost 3 bases, and 12 bases lay in between. This CDR3 is 15 amino acids long. Written as DNA, the CDR3 is TGTGCCAGCAGTTACTCGAATAGGGGAGACTACGAGCAGTACTTC. It specifies CASSYSNRGDYEQYF.

This clone was observed a single time. The chain recombines TRBV7-9 with TRBJ2-7; 10 bases agree with TRBD2. The CDR3 contains 15 residues. Germline assignment: CDR1 SEHNR and CDR2 FQNEAQ (reference sequence). The ends lost 3 bases at V and 4 bases at J; junction bases unmatched: 6. The CDR3 DNA reads as TGTGCCAGCAGCTTTAGGACTAGCGGCAAATACGAGCAGTACTTC. This sequence encodes CASSFRTSGKYEQYF.

This chain connects TRBV7-2 to TRBJ1-2; D not certain. This CDR3 is built from 10 residues. Germline-derived CDR1 and CDR2 are SGHTA and FQGNSA. V lost 8 bases, J lost 4 bases, and 5 bases lay in between. The CDR3 region is CASDRYGYTF. CDR3 bases: TGTGCCAGCGATCGCTATGGCTACACCTTC.

The chain carries TRBV18 and TRBJ2-2; 8 nucleotides match TRBD1. Germline-derived CDR1 and CDR2 are KGHSH and LQKENI. The V gene end was trimmed by 3 bases and the J gene end by 3 bases; junction bases not matched to a gene: 3. The CDR3 is made up of 15 amino acids. The CDR3 is CASSPNRGDTGELFF. CDR3 bases: TGTGCCAGCTCACCGAACAGGGGGGACACCGGGGAGCTGTTTTTT.

The V call is TRBV28, the J call TRBJ1-4; maybe TRBD1 (5 bases). The CDR3 loop spans 13 amino acids. Germline V lookup: CDR1 MDHEN, CDR2 SYDVKM. The V end was cut by 6 bases, the J end by 13 bases, with 18 bases between. The CDR3 sequence: CASRLTAFTGLFF. DNA for the CDR3: TGTGCCAGCAGGCTGACAGCCTTTACGGGACTGTTTTTT.

V and J are TRBV19 and TRBJ2-3; 9 nucleotides line up with TRBD2. CDR1 and CDR2 (germline): LNHDA, SQIVND (reference sequence). The CDR3 has 15 residues. After removal of 8 bases from V and 4 bases from J, the junction contained 10 bases not matched to a gene. In DNA, the CDR3 is TGTGCCAGTTCTTTGTCTAGCGGGGCGGCAGATACGCAGTATTTT. This encodes CASSLSSGAADTQYF.

This clone was counted once. This chain uses TRBV5-8 with TRBJ2-2; a possible D gene is TRBD1 (5 bases). This CDR3 has 15 amino acids. V lost 4 bases, J lost 0 bases, and 10 bases lay in between. Germline CDR1 SGHTS, CDR2 YDEGEE. The CDR3 region has the DNA TGTGCCAGCAGCCTTCAGACAGCGAACACCGGGGAGCTGTTTTTT. Translating it yields CASSLQTANTGELFF.

The CDR3 sequence: CASSLEGARGNTIYF. The CDR3 DNA sequence: TGTGCCAGCAGCCTGGAGGGGGCGCGGGGAAACACCATATATTTT. This chain uses TRBV7-3 with TRBJ1-3; 7 bases are a match to TRBD1. Looked up from germline, CDR1 is SGHTA and CDR2 is FQGTGA. The J segment lost 4 bases and the V segment lost 5 bases, leaving 8 bases of the junction unmatched. The CDR3 runs to 15 residues.

The chain couples TRBV30 to TRBJ2-7; TRBD1 agrees at 8 bases. Germline trimming cut 2 bases from V and 0 bases from J; bases unmatched to any gene: 6. From germline, CDR1 is GTSNPN and CDR2 SVGIG (reference sequence). The CDR3 has 15 amino acids. CDR3 in amino acids: CAWSPGQALSYEQYF. Written as DNA, the CDR3 is TGTGCCTGGAGTCCGGGACAGGCCCTCTCCTACGAGCAGTACTTC.

V is TRBV6-4 and J is TRBJ2-2; D gene unclear. This CDR3 region has 13 residues. The V end was cut by 2 bases, the J end by 0 bases, with 1 base between. The V gene's germline CDR1 is MRHNA and CDR2 SNTAGT. CDR3 sequence reads: CASSDTNTGELFF. CDR3 DNA: TGTGCCAGCAGTGACACGAACACCGGGGAGCTGTTTTTT.

The chain carries TRBV5-1 and TRBJ2-7; 7 nucleotides agree with TRBD1. V lost 4 bases, J lost 3 bases, and 4 bases stayed unmatched. Germline V gene data show CDR1 as SGHRS and CDR2 as YFSETQ. CDR3 length equals 13 residues. The CDR3 loop reads CASSRDSYYEQYF. The CDR3 DNA reads as TGCGCCAGCAGCCGGGACAGTTACTACGAGCAGTACTTC. Filled out from reference TRBV5-1 and TRBJ2-7, the complete variable domain reads KAGVTQTPRYLIKTRGQQVTLSCSPISGHRSVSWYQQTPGQGLQFLFEYFSETQRNKGNFPGRFSGRQFSNSRSEMNVSTLELGDSALYLCASSRDSYYEQYFGPGTRLTVT.

The chain has TRBV28 and TRBJ1-3, with a tentative D call TRBD1 (6 bases). This CDR3 spans 16 amino acids. Trimming removed 6 bases at V and 2 bases at J, with 17 bases between. Germline V lookup: CDR1 MDHEN, CDR2 SYDVKM. The CDR3 spells CASSSQGPGPGNTIYF. As DNA, the CDR3 is TGTGCCAGCAGCTCACAGGGACCTGGGCCTGGAAACACCATATATTTT.

The genes are TRBV7-3 and TRBJ2-1, with 10 bases that match TRBD1. Germline V gene lookup returns CDR1 SGHTA and CDR2 FQGTGA. The ends lost 5 bases at V and 3 bases at J; junction bases unmatched: 7. The CDR3 extends over 16 amino acids. Here the CDR3 DNA reads TGTGCCAGCAGCCGACAGGGGGCTATGGGCTACAATGAGCAGTTCTTC. Its translation: CASSRQGAMGYNEQFF.

This chain connects TRBV11-3 to TRBJ1-5; 8 nucleotides agree with TRBD1. The germline V gene has CDR1 SGHNT and CDR2 YENEEA. V shed 4 bases, J shed 0 bases, and the junction held 2 bases outside the gene matches. The length of the CDR3 is 15 residues. The CDR3 region is CASSSTGGSNQPQHF. CDR3 nucleotides: TGTGCCAGCAGCTCAACAGGGGGTAGCAATCAGCCCCAGCATTTT.

The rearrangement links TRBV18 to TRBJ2-3; 13 bases map to TRBD2. V trimming: 3 bases; J trimming: 4 bases; junction bases outside the gene matches: 4. CDR3 length: 16 residues. Germline V gene lookup returns CDR1 KGHSH and CDR2 LQKENI. As DNA, the CDR3 is TGTGCCAGCTCACCTCCGGGACTAGCGGGACCAGATACGCAGTATTTT. It is translated as CASSPPGLAGPDTQYF. Full variable domain (rest looked up from reference TRBV18 and TRBJ2-3): NAGVMQNPRHLVRRRGQEARLRCSPMKGHSHVYWYRQLPEEGLKFMVYLQKENIIDESGMPKERFSAEFPKEGPSILRIQQVVRGDSAAYFCASSPPGLAGPDTQYFGPGTRLTVL.

The chain combines TRBV2 with TRBJ2-7; TRBD1 might be the D (5 bases). The CDR3 totals 13 residues. The germline gives CDR1 SNHLY, CDR2 FYNNEI. The germline V and J ends were trimmed by 7 bases and 2 bases, with 12 bases remaining between them. CDR3 in amino acids: CASIWGTTYEQYF. Written as DNA, the CDR3 is TGTGCCAGCATTTGGGGCACCACCTACGAGCAGTACTTC.

This rearrangement joins TRBV7-2 to TRBJ1-2; unclear D gene. The CDR3 consists of 15 residues. Germline CDR1 and CDR2: SGHTA and FQGNSA. Trimming left V 1 base short and J 0 bases short, with 9 bases between. CDR3 protein: CASSLGGPTNYGYTF. In DNA form, the CDR3 reads TGTGCCAGCAGCTTAGGAGGACCGACTAACTATGGCTACACCTTC.

This sequence joins TRBV7-2 and TRBJ2-1; TRBD2 matches at 8 bases. The V gene end was trimmed by 2 bases and the J gene end by 5 bases; junction bases not matched to a gene: 5. This CDR3 is built from 15 residues. Germline V gene data show CDR1 as SGHTA and CDR2 as FQGNSA. CDR3 in amino acids: CASSLLGLVNNEQFF. For the CDR3, the DNA is TGTGCCAGCAGCTTATTGGGACTAGTAAACAATGAGCAGTTCTTC.

The chain couples TRBV27 to TRBJ2-5, with D perhaps TRBD1 or TRBD2 (7 bases each). Trimming took 5 bases from V and 5 from J, leaving 21 bases between them. This CDR3 has 16 residues. Germline values: CDR1 MNHEY, CDR2 SMNVEV (reference sequence). The CDR3 loop is CASSPRSGGAGETQYF. The CDR3 DNA follows: TGTGCCAGCAGTCCCCGATCAGGGGGGGCCGGGGAGACCCAGTACTTC.

The chain recombines TRBV11-2 with TRBJ2-1; TRBD2 agrees at 13 bases. Germline-derived CDR1 and CDR2 are SGHAT and FQNNGV. V lost 4 bases to trimming and J lost 8 bases; unmatched junction nucleotides: 8. This CDR3 comprises 16 residues. The CDR3 reads CASSSRTSGSFDEQFF. Written as DNA, the CDR3 is TGTGCCAGCAGCTCCCGGACTAGCGGGAGTTTCGATGAGCAGTTCTTC.

V usage is TRBV30 and J usage is TRBJ2-5; TRBD1 matches at 8 bases. Trimming at V came to 2 bases and at J to 5 bases, leaving 7 bases not matched to a gene. Germline assignment: CDR1 GTSNPN and CDR2 SVGIG (reference sequence). The CDR3 spans 14 residues. The CDR3 DNA follows: TGTGCCTGGAGTAAGACAGGGGCGCGGGAGACCCAGTACTTC. Protein sequence: CAWSKTGARETQYF.

As regards this clone: One end of the junction does not line up with germline, which may come from a read error. This rearrangement joins TRBV2 to TRBJ1-3; D is perhaps TRBD1 (5 bases). Looked up from germline, CDR1 is SNHLY and CDR2 is FYNNEI. This CDR3 spans 14 amino acids. CDR3: CASREDSSGNTIYF. The CDR3 bases are TGTGCCAGCAGGGAAGACAGCTCTGGAAACACCATATATTTT.

The V gene is TRBV28, the J gene TRBJ1-2; 7 bases line up with TRBD1. V lost 2 bases, J lost 4 bases, and 13 bases stayed unmatched. The CDR3 length is 17 residues. Germline CDR1 reads MDHEN; CDR2 reads SYDVKM. The CDR3 DNA follows: TGTGCCAGCAGTTTAAGGGACAGTCCCCGCTTGGCCTATGGCTACACCTTC. This gives the protein CASSLRDSPRLAYGYTF.

The chain has TRBV5-1 and TRBJ1-4; D is unresolved. Germline CDR1 SGHRS, CDR2 YFSETQ. Trimming took off 0 bases at V and 1 base at J, with 10 bases between the two ends. The CDR3 spans 16 residues. CDR3 in amino acids: CASSLGSQVTNEKLFF. The CDR3 DNA sequence: TGCGCCAGCAGCTTGGGGTCGCAAGTAACTAATGAAAAACTGTTTTTT.

This sequence joins TRBV5-1 and TRBJ1-1; D may be TRBD1 (6 bases). Trimming removed 2 bases at V and 11 bases at J, with 16 bases between. The CDR3 is 13 amino acids. Germline CDR1 and CDR2: SGHRS and YFSETQ. The CDR3 reads CASSFFENRVAFF. Here the CDR3 DNA reads TGCGCCAGCAGCTTTTTCGAGAACAGGGTTGCTTTCTTT.

The rearrangement links TRBV2 to TRBJ1-1; D perhaps matches TRBD1 (5 bases). With 5 bases removed from V and 3 bases from J, the gap between germline ends came to 19 bases. The germline CDR1 and CDR2 sequences are SNHLY and FYNNEI. The CDR3 totals 16 residues. In DNA form, the CDR3 reads TGTGCCAGCAGTAGATCCCCCCCAGGGTGGTACACTGAAGCTTTCTTT. As protein: CASSRSPPGWYTEAFF.

The chain joins TRBV6-5 to TRBJ1-1; weak D call: TRBD1 (5 bases). The CDR3 consists of 15 residues. The germline CDR1 and CDR2 sequences are MNHEY and SVGAGI. Trimming removed 0 bases from V and 5 bases from J, with 13 bases in between. CDR3 nucleotide sequence: TGTGCCAGCAGTTACTCCGCAGGGAAGCGGACTGAAGCTTTCTTT. This codes for CASSYSAGKRTEAFF.

V gene TRBV9 combines with J gene TRBJ2-7; D is uncertain. This CDR3 contains 15 residues. Looked up from germline, CDR1 is SGDLS and CDR2 is YYNGEE. V was shortened by 1 base and J by 0 bases, with 11 bases between the two germline ends. CDR3 loop: CASSVKLPSSYEQYF. In nucleotides, the CDR3 is TGTGCCAGCAGCGTAAAACTCCCCAGCTCCTACGAGCAGTACTTC.